This entry features one T cell receptor (beta chain) sequence. This receptor's antigen is unknown. No much larger clone exists at a distance of one base, and base qualities are not known. The cohort comprised 666 healthy bone marrow donors. All cohort members were sampled while nominally healthy, although unrecorded immune exposures were likely present. The donor was CMV seronegative and was included in the group of approximately 350 seronegative cohort members. A peripheral blood sample was provided by each donor, and peripheral blood mononuclear cells were used for TCR beta sequencing. The Qiagen DNeasy Blood Extraction Kit was used to extract genomic DNA from the blood cell samples. These data originate in a study of cytomegalovirus exposure and HLA in healthy donors (dated by TCRdb to between 2016 and 2019). Regarding the study in general: An earlier analysis of several hundred of the donors reported roughly 300 Gb of sequence data and 100 million to 140 million unique TCR beta sequences from 150 million to 200 million T cells. Roughly 300 gigabases of sequencing data and 70 million to 100 million unique TCR sequences made up an early release that covered over 550 HLA-typed donors. The genetic ancestry cluster associated with self-reported Caucasian donors included roughly 84% of the 398 genotyped donors. The aim of the study was to test whether cataloging public T cell receptors could identify signatures of past pathogen exposure. The study profiled the T cell repertoires of 500 to 800 subjects by immunosequencing and related them to cytomegalovirus serostatus. In addition to the first cohort of 666 subjects, a separate validation cohort of approximately 120 different subjects was used. High-throughput TCR immunosequencing, statistical association of individual TCRs with disease status, and machine learning were combined to predict cytomegalovirus infection status. A later analysis re-analyzed previously published TCR beta repertoires from 550 to 700 donors and added high-resolution HLA genotyping to study TCR occurrence patterns. The later analysis used no new phenotypic data to find candidate immune exposures, relying instead on TCR beta sequences and their occurrence across donors. An earlier analysis of fewer than 750 of the donors used high-throughput TCR beta sequencing to judge whether each TCR beta V gene segment behaved as functional or pseudogenic. Donor age, sex, ethnicity and CMV serostatus were compiled alongside the repertoire data. A later genetic analysis used genome-wide SNP genotypes for about 55% of the 666 donors, treating that subset as a discovery cohort. Every repertoire in the discovery cohort had been generated on one and the same sequencing platform. Class I and class II HLA loci were covered by the typing at four-digit resolution. Typing coverage varied by locus: roughly 629-640 donors for A, B, C, DRB1 and DQB1; approximately 500 for DQA1; about 600 for DPA1; 450 to 480 for DPB1. Four to six DR-DQ haplotypes were handled as single units for association and clustering, since linkage in the cohort was strong. On average, around 230,000 unique TCR beta nucleotide sequences were sequenced per donor among 398 genotyped donors of the cohort, with approximately 18% of those sequences being non-productive. The study at large found these results: According to a later analysis, TCR association rates differed among HLA loci, with DRB1 alleles showing the most associated TCRs and HLA-C alleles showing the fewest. Sequencing depth was assumed to be roughly uniform across donors in the presence/absence analyses, though that assumption may not hold. In an earlier analysis of more than 500 of the donors, most TCR beta V segments appeared in productive rearrangements about 90% or about 30% of the time, broadly matching IMGT annotations. A further reported finding was that TCR beta sequences accurately predicted the HLA-A and HLA-B alleles for most subjects in the first cohort. A later analysis reported that several top co-occurrence clusters appeared linked to parvovirus B19, influenza, CMV and Epstein-Barr virus. A cluster of highly shared sequence variants was judged likely to represent a technical artifact of the sequencing pipeline. Across donors, most TCR sequences were observed very rarely, whereas some public TCRs were present in many individuals. Strong co-occurrence of HLA alleles, especially DR and DQ, made assigning TCR associations to individual alleles difficult. For the cohort, immune exposure information was limited to CMV serostatus. This cohort had only TCR beta chains sequenced, and the lack of alpha or paired-chain data limited which features could be detected. Over 15 rarely observed V segments, including chromosome 9 orphons, were excluded from the earlier analysis of several hundred of the donors because counts were too low. Specific HLA alleles were associated with roughly 16,000 TCR beta sequences at a false discovery rate of 0.05 in a later analysis. Because HLA typing was unavailable for some donors at each locus, only the typed subset was used in association tests. In vitro tests confirmed that three of the cytomegalovirus-associated TCR beta chains recognize cytomegalovirus antigens. A later genetic analysis reported fewer N-insertions in productive TCRs among donors in an Asian-associated ancestry cluster than the roughly 620-donor mean. The classifier was reported to diagnose cytomegalovirus status with high specificity and sensitivity in both the original and validation cohorts. A total of roughly 160 TCR beta chains were listed by the study as associated with cytomegalovirus. Some IMGT-functional V segments, including TRBV6-2 and TRBV6-3, could not be distinguished by the 87-base-pair reads and were therefore excluded. Correlated functional status among segregating V segments might reflect linkage disequilibrium, but an unknown experimental factor could not be ruled out. A later analysis found that HLA-associated TCR beta chains were more clonally expanded and had lower generation probabilities than equally common non-associated chains. In a later analysis, most CMV-associated TCR beta chains were found to appear HLA-restricted, with HLA associations seemingly driven largely by CMV exposure. The authors suggested that the approach could potentially be generalized to other disease states and immunological phenotypes. V-gene and J-gene trimming of TCR beta chains was associated with a missense DCLRE1C variant in a later genetic analysis, and the association was replicated in an independent cohort.

Libraries came from the immunoSEQ multiplex PCR assay. For the multiplex PCR, a mixture combining 60 forward primers for TCR Vbeta segments and 13 reverse primers for TCR Jbeta segments was used. The CDR3 region of rearranged TCR beta genes was amplified from genomic DNA with a multiplex PCR assay. The amplified TCR beta libraries were sequenced on the Illumina HiSeq System as 87-base-pair reads. The study's own analysis went as follows. A later analysis tallied roughly 80 million unique TCR beta chains across the 666 repertoires, and some 10 million of those chains were shared by two or more donors. A nearest-neighbor algorithm error-corrected the raw reads and collapsed the reads into unique sequences, merging closely related sequences to remove PCR and sequencing errors. Alignment of CDR3 sequences to IMGT reference sequences was used to assign V, D and J gene segments. Each retained sequence needed at least a six-nucleotide match to both a V gene segment and a J gene segment. A rearrangement counted as productive if the CDR3 had no stop codons and remained in frame with V and J, and every other rearrangement counted as non-productive. CDR3 was defined according to IMGT convention as the region running from the second conserved V-encoded cysteine to the conserved J-encoded phenylalanine. The earlier analysis of a few hundred of the donors excluded any sequence lacking an unambiguous match to a single V gene segment. An earlier analysis of 587 of the donors called V segments functional above 56.7% productive rearrangements and segregating when the between-donor standard deviation exceeded 5%. To diagnose cytomegalovirus status from the catalog of TCR beta chain sequences, a statistical classification framework was built. In a later analysis, TCR nucleotide sequences were compared against IMGT/GENE-DB human TR gene sequences so that V and J genes could be assigned. The TCRdist pipeline was used in a later analysis to assign CDR3 sequences and most-parsimonious VDJ recombination scenarios. In a later analysis, each TCR beta chain was defined by its CDR3 amino acid sequence together with its V-gene family, and reads lacking a unique V-gene family were excluded. A later analysis removed 592 highly shared, low-generation-probability nucleotide sequences to deal with suspected cross-contamination and a sequencing artifact. In a later analysis, a clonal expansion index for each public chain was calculated from normalized within-repertoire ranks of inferred template counts. In a later analysis, generation probabilities were computed with a VDJ recombination model fitted to out-of-frame rearrangements, and the resulting probabilities were checked against IGoR. A later analysis scored TCR-TCR, TCR-HLA and TCR-CMV co-occurrence with hypergeometric tests, applying a repertoire-size bias correction to TCR pairs. In a later analysis, false discovery rates were estimated by permuting HLA or CMV assignments 20 times. In a later analysis, co-occurring TCRs were grouped with DBSCAN, and TCRdist sequence similarity was added when clustering was performed within HLA-allele-positive subsets. For co-occurrence clustering, repertoires with fewer than 30,000 or more than 120,000 public chains were excluded, along with five repertoires with anomalous nucleotide sharing. Not all clones reach the TCRdb copy of this immuneACCESS table, which keeps in-frame sequences only. Checked studies attribute under half of the gap to unresolved V genes and leave the rest unexplained. V and J calls and clone size follow that table, whereas D and trimming were derived from the DNA. This sample lists about 250,000 clones; around 84% were detected once. The top ten hold around 0.23% of the sample.

Via the germline V gene (reference sequence), CDR1 is LNHDA and CDR2 SQIVND. Germline trimming amounts to 6 bases on V and 5 bases on J, with 8 as the count of junction bases outside the gene matches. Including the terminal cysteine and phenylalanine, the CDR3 comprises 14 residues. The retained sequence is limited to the CDR3, 42 bases, with the frame set at the first base. The chain couples TRBV19 to TRBJ2-7; 9 bases in between match TRBD2. Sequenced input: PBMCs. This TCR was sampled from a girl aged 2-9 years in good health and CMV-seronegative. The CDR3 loop reads CASSPASGTNEQYF. The DNA sequence is as follows: TGTGCCAGTAGCCCCGCTAGCGGGACTAACGAGCAGTACTTC. Reference TRBV19 and TRBJ2-7 proteins supply the regions before and after the CDR3; the full variable domain is: DGGITQSPKYLFRKEGQNVTLSCEQNLNHDAMYWYRQDPGQGLRLIYYSQIVNDFQKGDIAEGYSVSREKKESFPLTVTSAQKNPTAFYLCASSPASGTNEQYFGPGTRLTVT.